A single sample is the source of the 10 T cell receptor beta chains below, sequenced in a study of breast tumors, draining lymph nodes, adjacent tissues. TCRdb re-analysed the multiplex PCR reads in MiXCR, keeping a single row per CDR3 protein. This sample has tens of thousands of distinct CDR3 sequences, with around 29% found just once. Axillary draining lymph nodes of breast cancer patients supplied the node samples. The sequencing input was axillary lymph node tissue. Receptors originate from a female donor with breast cancer. Some clones in this sample may be carry-over from other donors' samples.

This clonotype was recorded many times. V and J are TRBV10-3 and TRBJ1-6; possibly TRBD1 for D (6 bases). This CDR3 comprises 14 residues. The germline V gene has CDR1 ENHRY and CDR2 SYGVKD. V gave up 4 bases and J gave up 7 bases, with 11 bases separating them. The CDR3 region has the DNA TGTGCCATCAGTGGACAGGTCAGGAATTCACCCCTCCACTTT. Translation gives CAISGQVRNSPLHF.

This clonotype showed up many times. The chain uses TRBV5-4 and TRBJ2-4; 12 bases match TRBD1. The CDR3 contains 16 residues. Losses at the gene ends were 0 bases for V and 8 bases for J; bases not matched to a gene: 6. Germline CDR1 SGHNT, CDR2 YYREEE (reference sequence). Here the CDR3 reads CASSLAGTGGADIQYF. The CDR3 DNA sequence: TGTGCCAGCAGCTTGGCCGGGACAGGGGGCGCGGACATTCAGTACTTC. Full variable domain (rest looked up from reference TRBV5-4 and TRBJ2-4): ETGVTQSPTHLIKTRGQQVTLRCSSQSGHNTVSWYQQALGQGPQFIFQYYREEENGRGNFPPRFSGLQFPNYSSELNVNALELDDSALYLCASSLAGTGGADIQYFGAGTRLSVL.

This chain connects TRBV2 to TRBJ2-3; D is perhaps TRBD1 or TRBD2 (6 bases each). V lost 4 bases and J 12 bases, leaving 23 bases between the germline ends. From germline, CDR1 is SNHLY and CDR2 FYNNEI. The CDR3 spans 15 residues. The CDR3 DNA is TGTGCCAGCAGTGCTCAGAGTCGGGGGCGGAAATACCAGTATTTT. Encoded protein: CASSAQSRGRKYQYF.

This clonotype was detected ten times or more. This chain connects TRBV24-1 to TRBJ1-4, with D hard to call. Germline CDR1 reads KGHDR; CDR2 reads SFDVKD. There are 14 residues in the CDR3. Between the trimmed V and J ends, which lost 3 bases and 8 bases, there was a span of 12 bases. In DNA form, the CDR3 reads TGTGCCACCAGTGATATTAGGGCGGGCGAAAAACTGTTTTTT. This translates into CATSDIRAGEKLFF.

This clonotype was observed at least ten times. A much larger clone sits a single nucleotide away, making a read error possible. The CDR3 is CSARDNSNEPFF. The CDR3 coding sequence is TGCAGTGCTAGGGACAACAGCAATGAGCCGTTCTTC. The chain joins TRBV20-1 to TRBJ2-1, with D perhaps matching TRBD1 (5 bases). The CDR3 loop spans 12 amino acids. The germline V gene has CDR1 DFQATT and CDR2 SNEGSKA (reference sequence).

This clonotype was picked up many times. This chain links TRBV5-1 with TRBJ1-2; 10 positions match TRBD1. J lost 4 bases, V lost 2 bases, and 5 bases had no gene match. Germline CDR1 is SGHRS and CDR2 is YFSETQ. The CDR3 consists of 15 residues. In DNA, the CDR3 is TGCGCCAGCAGCTTCGGGACAGGGGCCTTCTATGGCTACACCTTC. It translates to CASSFGTGAFYGYTF.

This clonotype is classed as medium-sized (0.01 to 0.1%). The chain combines TRBV4-3 with TRBJ1-2; a possible D gene is TRBD1 (5 bases). V lost 0 bases and J lost 7, with 18 bases in between. CDR1 is LGHNA, CDR2 YSLEER, per germline. The CDR3 has 16 residues. CDR3 nucleotide sequence: TGCGCCAGCAGCCAAGATAGGTGGACGTCGGGGCTTGGCTACACCTTC. Protein: CASSQDRWTSGLGYTF.

Ten or more counts support this clonotype. The rearrangement uses TRBV6-1 and TRBJ2-3; possible D gene TRBD2, 6 bases. Trimming left V 6 bases short and J 3 bases short, with 19 bases between. The CDR3 contains 16 residues. The germline gives CDR1 MNHNS, CDR2 SASEGT. CDR3 loop: CASRPPRLAHTDTQYF. CDR3 DNA sequence: TGTGCCAGCAGGCCGCCGAGGCTAGCGCATACAGATACGCAGTATTTT.

This clonotype showed up many times. V and J are TRBV20-1 and TRBJ2-1; D call uncertain. With 6 bases removed from V and 0 bases from J, the gap between germline ends came to 15 bases. Germline V gene lookup returns CDR1 DFQATT and CDR2 SNEGSKA (reference sequence). This CDR3 region has 15 residues. CDR3: CSAPSLPGSYNEQFF. The CDR3 DNA sequence: TGCAGTGCGCCGAGCCTCCCTGGCTCCTACAATGAGCAGTTCTTC.

The sample holds many counts of this clonotype. This chain connects TRBV7-8 to TRBJ2-5; the D is unclear. V lost 1 base, J lost 0 bases, and 6 bases lay in between. CDR3 length: 14 residues. Germline CDR1 and CDR2: SGHVS and FQNEAQ. DNA of the CDR3: TGTGCCAGCAGCTTAGTACGGTACCAAGAGACCCAGTACTTC. This codes for CASSLVRYQETQYF.